This record covers a single TCR beta chain. Its target is not known. The data stem from a study of T cell responses to AZD1222 COVID-19 vaccine. Study-level points and caveats: White British donors predominated, females outnumbered males, and clonal diversity was possibly underestimated. Just a handful of AZD1222 recipients tested seropositive at baseline. Nearly half of spike-specific TCRs reportedly go after variant regions that carry no mutations.

This CDR3 has 15 amino acids. CDR1 is SGHVS, CDR2 FQNEAQ, per germline. V was pared by 2 bases and J by 0 bases, with 11 bases between. Assay: immunoSEQ multiplex PCR; the TCRdb copy retains only in-frame clones and omits some. The table records 150,000 to 200,000 clones, 70% to 90% of them present only once. This material consisted of peripheral blood, taken 28 days after the second AZD1222 dose. The V and J genes are TRBV7-8 and TRBJ2-7, with a possible D match to TRBD2 (5 bases). This TCR came from an adult who received the AZD1222 COVID-19 vaccine. In nucleotides, the CDR3 is TGTGCCAGCAGCTTAAATCTAGGGAGCTCCTACGAGCAGTACTTC. Protein sequence: CASSLNLGSSYEQYF.